These T cell receptor beta chains were read from a single sample in a study of T cells in Graves' hyperthyroidism and ophthalmopathy. TCRdb itself ran the multiplex PCR reads through MiXCR, one entry per CDR3 protein. The sample shows some 500,000 distinct CDR3 sequences, around 14% of them seen only once. Sequenced sample: blood. Receptors originate from a young woman with Graves' hyperthyroidism. The CDR3 runs from the conserved cysteine through the conserved F or W. D genes are given only for firm matches. A clone size is listed for some rows: how often the clone was seen (once, few, many), or a class if it is expanded.

size | D | J | V | CDR3 | DNA
. | . | TRBJ2-5 | TRBV5-1 | CASSLESVETQYF | TGCGCCAGCAGCTTGGAAAGTGTCGAGACCCAGTACTTC
many | . | TRBJ1-1 | TRBV24-1 | CATSAVSGDTGAFF | TGTGCCACCAGTGCCGTGAGTGGGGACACGGGAGCTTTCTTT
many | TRBD2 | TRBJ2-1 | TRBV18 | CASSPPLAGSPYNEQFF | TGTGCCAGCTCACCCCCTTTAGCGGGATCTCCCTACAATGAGCAGTTCTTC
. | TRBD2 | TRBJ2-1 | TRBV24-1 | CAAGLAGHNEQFF | TGTGCCGCCGGACTAGCGGGACACAATGAGCAGTTCTTC
. | . | TRBJ1-1 | TRBV25-1 | CAAGQSEAFF | TGTGCCGCGGGGCAGTCTGAAGCTTTCTTT
many | TRBD1 | TRBJ1-2 | TRBV27 | CASSPGQLANYGYTF | TGTGCCAGCAGTCCGGGACAGCTAGCTAACTATGGCTACACCTTC
. | TRBD2 | TRBJ2-7 | TRBV19 | CASSRLAGASDEQYF | TGTGCCAGTAGTAGGCTAGCGGGAGCCTCCGACGAGCAGTACTTC
many | TRBD2 | TRBJ2-5 | TRBV19 | CASRGLAGGETQYF | TGTGCCAGCCGGGGACTAGCGGGAGGAGAGACCCAGTACTTC
few | . | TRBJ2-2 | TRBV19 | CASMTTGELFF | TGTGCCAGTATGACCACCGGGGAGCTGTTTTTT
many | TRBD2 | TRBJ2-2 | TRBV7-9 | CASRPTGTSGSWGTGELFF | TGTGCCAGCAGACCCACCGGGACTAGCGGGAGTTGGGGCACCGGGGAGCTGTTTTTT
many | . | TRBJ2-7 | TRBV29-1 | CSVVGTAAYEQYF | TGCAGCGTTGTCGGGACGGCAGCCTACGAGCAGTACTTC
few | . | TRBJ1-3 | TRBV5-1 | CASTPGTSGNTIYF | TGCGCCAGCACCCCGGGGACATCTGGAAACACCATATATTTT
. | TRBD1 | TRBJ1-2 | TRBV7-2 | CASIPGQGPNIYGYTF | TGTGCCAGCATACCAGGACAGGGACCGAATATCTATGGCTACACCTTC
. | TRBD2 | TRBJ2-1 | TRBV4-2 | CASSRVSGTSVYNEQFF | TGTGCCAGCAGCCGCGTATCTGGGACTAGCGTATACAATGAGCAGTTCTTC
. | . | TRBJ1-1 | TRBV6-1 | CASTPGQTYTEALF | TGTGCCAGCACCCCCGGACAAACCTACACTGAAGCTCTCTTT
many | TRBD1 | TRBJ2-1 | TRBV12-3/TRBV12-4 | CASRDRGRDYNEQFF | TGTGCCAGCAGAGACAGGGGACGAGATTACAATGAGCAGTTCTTC
. | TRBD1 | TRBJ1-4 | TRBV11-2 | CASSRERGGLREKLFF | TGTGCCAGCAGCCGAGAACGAGGGGGCTTGAGAGAAAAACTGTTTTTT
. | TRBD1 | TRBJ2-7 | TRBV24-1 | CATSAGQGFPYEQYF | TGTGCCACCAGTGCCGGACAGGGTTTTCCCTACGAGCAGTACTTC
many | TRBD2 | TRBJ2-5 | TRBV7-9 | CASSKRLAGVETQYF | TGTGCCAGCAGCAAGCGCCTAGCGGGAGTAGAGACCCAGTACTTC
many | . | TRBJ2-1 | TRBV29-1 | CSVEFSLSSYNEQFF | TGCAGCGTTGAATTTAGCTTGAGCTCCTACAATGAGCAGTTCTTC
. | . | TRBJ2-6 | TRBV3-1 | CASSQVTAGANVLTF | TGTGCCAGCAGCCAAGTGACAGCTGGGGCCAACGTCCTGACTTTC
many | TRBD2 | TRBJ2-7 | TRBV7-3 | CASSPRAGGSYEQYF | TGTGCCAGCAGCCCCCGGGCGGGAGGTTCCTACGAGCAGTACTTC
many | . | TRBJ2-3 | TRBV11-3 | CASSLGVAPGADTQYF | TGTGCCAGCAGCTTAGGGGTAGCACCGGGCGCAGATACGCAGTATTTT
many | . | TRBJ2-5 | TRBV12-3/TRBV12-4 | CASKRLAGQETQYF | TGTGCCAGCAAGCGGCTAGCAGGGCAAGAGACCCAGTACTTC
many | . | TRBJ1-2 | TRBV5-8 | CASSFAANYGYTF | TGTGCCAGCAGCTTTGCAGCTAACTATGGCTACACCTTC
. | . | TRBJ2-7 | TRBV18 | CASSPGTEQYF | TGTGCCAGCTCCCCGGGGACCGAGCAGTACTTC
many | . | TRBJ1-2 | TRBV9 | CASSVDWGGTGYTF | TGTGCCAGCAGCGTAGATTGGGGAGGGACTGGCTACACCTTC
many | . | TRBJ1-5 | TRBV7-2 | CASSSIWGGENQPQHF | TGTGCCAGCAGCTCCATCTGGGGAGGAGAAAATCAGCCCCAGCATTTT
many | TRBD1 | TRBJ2-3 | TRBV5-1 | CASSSQDRGRGDTQYF | TGCGCCAGCAGCTCTCAGGACAGGGGGCGCGGGGATACGCAGTATTTT
many | . | TRBJ1-1 | TRBV10-1 | CASSRRQNTEAFF | TGCGCCAGCAGTAGGAGGCAGAACACTGAAGCTTTCTTT
many | TRBD2 | TRBJ2-1 | TRBV19 | CASSTTSRNEQFF | TGTGCCAGTAGTACGACTAGCCGTAATGAGCAGTTCTTC
few | TRBD2 | TRBJ2-2 | TRBV6-2/TRBV6-3 | CASSPGLAATGELFF | TGTGCCAGCAGTCCGGGACTAGCGGCCACCGGGGAGCTGTTTTTT
. | . | TRBJ2-2 | TRBV20-1 | CSARPRGTGELFF | TGCAGTGCTAGACCTAGGGGCACCGGGGAGCTGTTTTTT
few | . | TRBJ1-1 | TRBV5-1 | CASSFSLGGVPEAFF | TGCGCCAGCAGCTTTTCTCTTGGTGGGGTTCCTGAAGCTTTCTTT
. | . | TRBJ1-4 | TRBV29-1 | CSARVGGGNEKLFF | TGCAGCGCTCGTGTCGGAGGGGGGAATGAAAAACTGTTTTTT
many | TRBD1 | TRBJ1-2 | TRBV30 | CAWSLTGGAGYGYTF | TGTGCCTGGAGTTTAACAGGGGGCGCAGGCTATGGCTACACCTTC
many | . | TRBJ1-1 | TRBV12-3/TRBV12-4 | CASSSTASSEAFF | TGTGCCAGCAGTTCGACAGCCTCTTCTGAAGCTTTCTTT
. | TRBD2 | TRBJ2-1 | TRBV2 | CASRLLAGFGDNEQFF | TGTGCCAGCAGGCTACTAGCGGGATTCGGGGACAATGAGCAGTTCTTC
. | . | TRBJ2-5 | TRBV18 | CASSRGMEETQYF | TGTGCCAGCTCCAGGGGAATGGAAGAGACCCAGTACTTC
. | . | TRBJ2-1 | TRBV7-3 | CASSSPTTNEQFF | TGTGCCAGCAGTTCCCCGACGACAAATGAGCAGTTCTTC
few | TRBD1 | TRBJ1-4 | TRBV6-1 | CASSSVGQGKKLFF | TGTGCCAGCAGTTCCGTCGGACAGGGTAAAAAACTGTTTTTT
many | . | TRBJ2-3 | TRBV30 | CAWSLLTRGVGDTQYF | TGTGCCTGGAGCCTCCTAACCAGAGGGGTGGGGGATACGCAGTATTTT
. | . | TRBJ1-4 | TRBV15 | CATSRDATENEKLFF | TGTGCCACCAGCAGAGATGCGACAGAAAATGAAAAACTGTTTTTT
many | . | TRBJ1-4 | TRBV19 | CASNTGGEKLFF | TGTGCCAGTAATACGGGAGGGGAAAAACTGTTTTTT
. | TRBD1 | TRBJ1-2 | TRBV5-5 | CASTTGTGIKGYTF | TGTGCCAGCACCACAGGGACAGGGATTAAGGGCTACACCTTC
once | . | TRBJ1-6 | TRBV25-1 | CASGPEQLNSPLHF | TGTGCCAGCGGGCCGGAACAGCTTAATTCACCCCTCCACTTT
. | . | TRBJ2-3 | TRBV6-1 | CASSPYEADTQYF | TGTGCCAGCAGCCCGTATGAGGCAGATACGCAGTATTTT
many | TRBD1 | TRBJ2-5 | TRBV12-5 | CASGGDRGETQYF | TGTGCTAGTGGAGGGGACAGGGGTGAGACCCAGTACTTC
many | . | TRBJ2-5 | TRBV7-6 | CASSLFWAERETQYF | TGTGCCAGCAGCTTATTTTGGGCAGAACGAGAGACCCAGTACTTC
. | . | TRBJ2-1 | TRBV30 | CASATTLKEQFF | TGTGCCTCCGCGACTACTTTAAAAGAGCAGTTCTTC
. | . | TRBJ2-1 | TRBV12-3/TRBV12-4 | CASSLALGGDEQFF | TGTGCCAGCAGTTTAGCGCTCGGGGGCGATGAGCAGTTCTTC
. | . | TRBJ2-7 | TRBV28 | CAGSFTFMSQTYEQYF | TGTGCCGGCAGTTTTACCTTCATGAGTCAGACCTACGAGCAGTACTTC
few | TRBD2 | TRBJ2-2 | TRBV11-2 | CASSLVLAGGPGELFF | TGTGCCAGCAGCTTAGTTCTAGCGGGAGGGCCGGGGGAGCTGTTTTTT
many | . | TRBJ1-6 | TRBV12-3/TRBV12-4 | CASRVRIWSPLHF | TGTGCCAGCAGAGTGAGAATCTGGTCACCCCTCCACTTT
. | TRBD2 | TRBJ2-2 | TRBV20-1 | CSARHSGAGELFF | TGCAGTGCTAGGCACAGCGGGGCCGGGGAGCTGTTTTTT